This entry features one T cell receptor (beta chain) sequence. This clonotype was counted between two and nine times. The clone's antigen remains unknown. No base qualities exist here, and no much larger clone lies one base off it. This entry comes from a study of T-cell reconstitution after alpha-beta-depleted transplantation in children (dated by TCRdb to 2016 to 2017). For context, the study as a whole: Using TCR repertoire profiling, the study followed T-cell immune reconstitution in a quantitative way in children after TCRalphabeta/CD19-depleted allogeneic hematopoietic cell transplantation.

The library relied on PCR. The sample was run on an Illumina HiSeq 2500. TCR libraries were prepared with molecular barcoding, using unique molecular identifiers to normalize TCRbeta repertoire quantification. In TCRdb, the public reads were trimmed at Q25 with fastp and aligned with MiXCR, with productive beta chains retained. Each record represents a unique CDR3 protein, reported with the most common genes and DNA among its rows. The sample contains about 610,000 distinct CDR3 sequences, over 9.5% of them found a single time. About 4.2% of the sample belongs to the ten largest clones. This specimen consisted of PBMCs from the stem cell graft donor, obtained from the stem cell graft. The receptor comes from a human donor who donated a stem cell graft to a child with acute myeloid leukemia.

The base sequence is TGCAGTGCTAGAGATCCGAGCGGGAGGGTGACAGATACGCAGTATTTT. This codes for CSARDPSGRVTDTQYF. The receptor chain draws on TRBV20-1 and TRBJ2-3; 10 central nucleotides agree with TRBD2. Here V drops 0 bases and J drops 3 bases, and the junction holds 6 bases not matched to any gene. CDR1 and CDR2, looked up from the germline V gene (reference sequence), are DFQATT and SNEGSKA. The CDR3 covers 16 residues, taking in both the cysteine and the phenylalanine. Just the 48-base CDR3 DNA is kept, in frame starting at base 1.